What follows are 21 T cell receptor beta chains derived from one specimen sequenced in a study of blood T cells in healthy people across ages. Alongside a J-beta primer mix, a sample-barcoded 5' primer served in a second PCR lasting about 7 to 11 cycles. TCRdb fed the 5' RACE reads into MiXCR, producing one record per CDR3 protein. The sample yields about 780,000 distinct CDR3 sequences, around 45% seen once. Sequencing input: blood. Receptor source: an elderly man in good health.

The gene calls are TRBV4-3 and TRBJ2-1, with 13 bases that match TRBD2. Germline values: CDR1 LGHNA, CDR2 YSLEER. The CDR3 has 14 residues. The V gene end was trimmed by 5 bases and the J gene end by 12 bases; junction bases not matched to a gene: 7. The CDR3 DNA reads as TGCGCCAGCAGCGGACTAGCGGGAGCAGGTGGGCAGTTCTTC. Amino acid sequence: CASSGLAGAGGQFF.

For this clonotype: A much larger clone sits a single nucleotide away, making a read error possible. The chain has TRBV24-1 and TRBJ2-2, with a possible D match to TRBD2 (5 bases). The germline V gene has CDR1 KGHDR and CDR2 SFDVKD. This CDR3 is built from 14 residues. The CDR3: CATSDLARTGKLFF. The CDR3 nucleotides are TGTGCCACCAGTGATTTGGCGCGCACCGGGAAGCTGTTTTTT.

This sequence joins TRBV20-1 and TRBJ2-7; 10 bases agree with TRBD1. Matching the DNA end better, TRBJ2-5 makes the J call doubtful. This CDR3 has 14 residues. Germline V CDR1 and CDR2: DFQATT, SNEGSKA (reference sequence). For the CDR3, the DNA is TGCAGTGCTAGGCGACAGGGGGCCTCGGAGACCCAGTACTTC. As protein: CSARRQGASETQYF.

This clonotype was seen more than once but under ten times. CDR3 residues: CASSRGLAVNEQFF. CDR3 DNA sequence: TGTGCCAGCAGTCGAGGACTAGCGGTAAATGAGCAGTTCTTC. This chain joins TRBV12-3 or TRBV12-4 and TRBJ2-1, with 10 bases matching TRBD2. This CDR3 comprises 14 residues. After removal of 5 bases from V and 7 bases from J, the junction contained 5 bases not matched to a gene.

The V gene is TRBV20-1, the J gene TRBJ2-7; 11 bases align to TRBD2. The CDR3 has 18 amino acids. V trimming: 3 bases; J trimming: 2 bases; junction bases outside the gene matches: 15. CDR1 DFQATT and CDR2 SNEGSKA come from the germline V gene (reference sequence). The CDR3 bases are TGCAGTGCTAGTCCCCCTCTAGCGGGAGGAAGCCGGACCTACGAGCAGTACTTC. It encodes CSASPPLAGGSRTYEQYF.

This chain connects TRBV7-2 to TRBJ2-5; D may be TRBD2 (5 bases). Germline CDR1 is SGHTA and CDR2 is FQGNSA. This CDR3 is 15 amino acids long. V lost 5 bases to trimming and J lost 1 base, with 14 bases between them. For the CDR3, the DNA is TGTGCCAGCAGCCTCTCCGGGGTCCCCCAAGAGACCCAGTACTTC. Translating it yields CASSLSGVPQETQYF.

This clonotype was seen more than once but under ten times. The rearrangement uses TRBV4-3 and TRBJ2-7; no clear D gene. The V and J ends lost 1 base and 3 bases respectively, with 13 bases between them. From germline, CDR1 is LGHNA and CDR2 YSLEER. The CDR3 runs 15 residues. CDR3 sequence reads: CASSQGMGTNYEQYF. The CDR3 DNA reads TGCGCCAGCAGCCAAGGGATGGGAACCAACTACGAGCAGTACTTC.

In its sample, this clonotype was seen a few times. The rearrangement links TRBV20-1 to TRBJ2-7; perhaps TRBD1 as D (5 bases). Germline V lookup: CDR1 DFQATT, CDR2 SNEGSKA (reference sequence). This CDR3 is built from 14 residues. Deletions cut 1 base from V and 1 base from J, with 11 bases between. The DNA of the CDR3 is TGCAGTGCTAGAGCCATGCAGGGTTCCTACGAGCAGTACTTC. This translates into CSARAMQGSYEQYF.

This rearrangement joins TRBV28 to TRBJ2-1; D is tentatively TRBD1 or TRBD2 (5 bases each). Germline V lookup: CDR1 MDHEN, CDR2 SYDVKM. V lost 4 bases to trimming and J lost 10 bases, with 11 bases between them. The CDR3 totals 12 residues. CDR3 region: CASSSGRKEQFF. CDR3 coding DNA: TGTGCCAGCAGTTCGGGGCGAAAAGAGCAGTTCTTC.

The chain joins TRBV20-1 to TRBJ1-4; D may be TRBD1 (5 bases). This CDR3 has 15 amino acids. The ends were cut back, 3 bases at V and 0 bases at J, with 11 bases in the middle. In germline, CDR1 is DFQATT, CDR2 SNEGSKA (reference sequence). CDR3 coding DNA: TGCAGTGCTAGGCCGAGAGGGGCAACTAATGAAAAACTGTTTTTT. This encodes CSARPRGATNEKLFF.

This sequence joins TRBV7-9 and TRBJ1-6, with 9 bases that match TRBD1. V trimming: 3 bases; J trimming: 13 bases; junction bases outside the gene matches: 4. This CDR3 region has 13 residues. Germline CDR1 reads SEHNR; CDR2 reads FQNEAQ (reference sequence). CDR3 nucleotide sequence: TGTGCCAGCAGCTTCCGACAGGGGGATCCCCTCCACTTT. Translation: CASSFRQGDPLHF.

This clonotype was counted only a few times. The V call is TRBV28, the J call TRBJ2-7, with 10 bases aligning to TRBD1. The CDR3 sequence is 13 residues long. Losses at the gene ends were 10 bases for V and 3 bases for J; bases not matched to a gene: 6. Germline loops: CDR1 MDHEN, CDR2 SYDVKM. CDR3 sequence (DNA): TGTGCCACCCCAGGGACAGGGGACTACGAGCAGTACTTC. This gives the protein CATPGTGDYEQYF. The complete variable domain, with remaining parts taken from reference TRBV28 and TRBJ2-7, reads DVKVTQSSRYLVKRTGEKVFLECVQDMDHENMFWYRQDPGLGLRLIYFSYDVKMKEKGDIPEGYSVSREKKERFSLILESASTNQTSMYLCATPGTGDYEQYFGPGTRLTVT.

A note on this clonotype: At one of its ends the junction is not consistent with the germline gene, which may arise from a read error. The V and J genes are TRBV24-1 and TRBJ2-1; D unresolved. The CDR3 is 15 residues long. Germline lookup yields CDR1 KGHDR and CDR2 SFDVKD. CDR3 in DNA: TGTGCCACCGGTGATTTGACCGGGTCGGACAATGAGCAGTTCTTC. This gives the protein CATGDLTGSDNEQFF.

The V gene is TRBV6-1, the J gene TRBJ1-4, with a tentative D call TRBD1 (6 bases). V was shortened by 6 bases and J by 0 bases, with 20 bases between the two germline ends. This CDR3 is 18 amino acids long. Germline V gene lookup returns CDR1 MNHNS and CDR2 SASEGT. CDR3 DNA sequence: TGTGCCAGCAGGGGGATTACGGGGGCGGGGGCAACTAATGAAAAACTGTTTTTT. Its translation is CASRGITGAGATNEKLFF.

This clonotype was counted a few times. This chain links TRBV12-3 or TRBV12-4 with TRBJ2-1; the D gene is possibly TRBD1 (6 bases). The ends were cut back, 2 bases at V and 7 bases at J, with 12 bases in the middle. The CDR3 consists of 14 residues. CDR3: CASSLSQGPNEQFF. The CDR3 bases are TGTGCCAGCAGTTTATCCCAGGGGCCGAATGAGCAGTTCTTC.

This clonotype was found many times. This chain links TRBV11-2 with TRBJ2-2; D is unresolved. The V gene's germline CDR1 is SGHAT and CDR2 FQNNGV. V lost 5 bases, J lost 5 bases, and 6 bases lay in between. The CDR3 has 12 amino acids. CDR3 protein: CASSRATGELFF. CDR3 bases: TGTGCCAGCAGCCGTGCTACCGGGGAGCTGTTTTTT. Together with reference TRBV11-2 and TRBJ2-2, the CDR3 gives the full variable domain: EAGVAQSPRYKIIEKRQSVAFWCNPISGHATLYWYQQILGQGPKLLIQFQNNGVVDDSQLPKDRFSAERLKGVDSTLKIQPAKLEDSAVYLCASSRATGELFFGEGSRLTVL.

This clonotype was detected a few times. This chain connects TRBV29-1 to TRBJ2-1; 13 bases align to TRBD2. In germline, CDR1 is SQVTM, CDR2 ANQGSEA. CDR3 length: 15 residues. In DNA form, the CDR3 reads TGCACCGTCACTAGCGGGAGGGCTCAGTACAATGAGCAGTTCTTC. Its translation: CTVTSGRAQYNEQFF.

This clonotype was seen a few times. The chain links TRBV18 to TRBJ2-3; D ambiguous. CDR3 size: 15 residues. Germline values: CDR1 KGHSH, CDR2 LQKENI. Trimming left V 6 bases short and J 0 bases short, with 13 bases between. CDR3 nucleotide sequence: TGTGCCAGCTCGCCTACCAGGTCTAGCACAGATACGCAGTATTTT. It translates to CASSPTRSSTDTQYF.

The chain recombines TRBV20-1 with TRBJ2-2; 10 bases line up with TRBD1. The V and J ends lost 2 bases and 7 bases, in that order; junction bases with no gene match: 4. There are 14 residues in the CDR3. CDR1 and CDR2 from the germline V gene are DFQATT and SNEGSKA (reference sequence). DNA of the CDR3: TGCAGTGCTAGACAGACAGGGGGCCACGGGGAGCTGTTTTTT. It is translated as CSARQTGGHGELFF.

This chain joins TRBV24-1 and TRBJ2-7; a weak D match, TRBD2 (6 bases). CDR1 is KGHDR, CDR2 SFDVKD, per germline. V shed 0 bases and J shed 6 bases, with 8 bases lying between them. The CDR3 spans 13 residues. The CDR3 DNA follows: TGTGCCACCAGTGATTTGACTAGCTTCGAGCAGTACTTC. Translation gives CATSDLTSFEQYF.

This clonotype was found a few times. In DNA form, the CDR3 reads TGTGCCAGCAGATCGACAGGGGCGGACGAAAAACTGTTTTTT. Translating gives CASRSTGADEKLFF. The chain uses TRBV6-2 or TRBV6-3 and TRBJ1-4; 8 nucleotides align to TRBD1. With 6 bases clipped from V and 8 bases from J, the junction kept 8 bases outside the gene matches. CDR1 and CDR2 (germline): MNHEY, SVGEGT. This CDR3 region has 14 residues.